The TCR beta chain described here comes from a study of cytomegalovirus exposure and HLA in healthy donors. Study findings and constraints: According to reports, the classifier identified cytomegalovirus status with high specificity and sensitivity. It was reported in a later analysis that an Asian-associated ancestry cluster showed fewer N-insertions than the approximately 670-donor mean.

In its sample, this clone ranks as medium-sized. Its target is not known. A junction end diverges from the germline sequence, so it may reflect a read error. CDR1 MRHNA and CDR2 SNTAGT come from the germline V gene. The CDR3 is 14 amino acids. Vbeta (60) and Jbeta (13) primers were used in the PCR. Assay used: immunoSEQ multiplex PCR; TCRdb lists only in-frame clones, some missing. Of more than 140,000 clones listed, over 60% are singletons. This clonotype was obtained from a male donor in good health and CMV-seronegative. Sequenced: PBMCs. J is TRBJ2-7 and V is TRBV6-4; 10 positions agree with TRBD1. CDR3 in DNA: TGTGCCAGCACTGACAGGGGGCTCCCCTACGAGCAGTACTTC. This gives the protein CASTDRGLPYEQYF.